This T cell receptor beta chain was found in a study of Graves' ophthalmopathy and Graves' hyperthyroidism. RNA served as the template for amplifying TCR beta CDR3 regions. In the first round, RT-PCR was carried out with HTBI primers, and a multiplex PCR formed the second round. One entry per CDR3 protein results from TCRdb running MiXCR on the multiplex PCR reads. The sample contains under 350,000 distinct CDR3 sequences, around a sixth of which appear only once. CDR1 is SGHRS and CDR2 is YFSETQ in the germline V gene. The CDR3 runs 16 residues. The V and J ends lost 4 bases and 7 bases, in that order; junction bases with no gene match: 10.

J is TRBJ2-7 and V is TRBV5-1; 14 bases are shared with TRBD2. This receptor was obtained from an adult man with Graves' ophthalmopathy. Source material: peripheral blood. The DNA for the CDR3 is TGCGCCAGCAGCACGGGACTAGCGGGAGAATCGAGAGAGCAGTACTTC. It yields the protein CASSTGLAGESREQYF.